Sequencing of this T cell receptor (beta chain) was carried out in a study of blood T cell repertoires in COVID-19 (TCRdb year 2020). The study in broad terms: Samples from collaborators originated in the United States, Italy and Spain and spanned both the acute and convalescent phases of COVID-19. The dataset comprised deeply sampled blood TCRbeta repertoires from subjects exposed to, actively infected with, or recovered from COVID-19. The repertoires were made available in a free public database intended to serve as a resource for research on the immune response to SARS-CoV-2. The samples were drawn from two sources: the first 160 participants of the ongoing ImmuneRACE study, and 950 to 1,500 subjects contributed by 6 global collaborators. A de-identified subject ID, COVID-19 status, age in years and sex were almost always included in the sample metadata. Where available, HLA class I and class II types were obtained from metadata supplied by the sample provider rather than from assay-based typing. The prospective study material was composed of cDNA or gDNA derived from T cells, B-cell-depleted T cells, or PBMCs. The full study reports these points: The amount of clinical and demographic metadata varied by source and participant and was provided uncurated.

Each collaborating institution followed its own protocols to collect whole blood in K2EDTA tubes. For TCRbeta analysis, collaborators shipped samples in one of three forms: frozen whole blood, isolated PBMCs, or DNA extracted from either of those sample types. This clone appeared many times. It lacks a known antigen. Base qualities are not at hand, and no much larger clone is one base apart. The immunoSEQ Assay, a bias-controlled multiplex PCR, was used to amplify TCRbeta CDR3 regions from genomic DNA. The authors' pipeline ran thus. The number of nucleated cells in each sample was estimated from the amplification of reference gene primers within the assay. Sequence reads were collapsed and filtered to measure the absolute abundance of every unique TCRbeta CDR3 rearrangement. For each sample, productive Simpson clonality was calculated as the square root of Simpson's diversity index across productive rearrangements. TCRdb took over this immuneACCESS table, retaining in-frame rearrangements with V and J assigned. Such tables are incomplete; in checked studies, under half of the missing clones stem from an unresolved V gene, and the remainder is unexplained. That table gives V, J and clone size, and the DNA gave D and trimming. In this sample the table shows 90,000 to 100,000 clones, 82% of which occur a single time. Approximately 18% of the sample lies in the top ten.

The junction carries 9 bases between V and J, which are trimmed by 4 bases and 2 bases respectively. CDR1 and CDR2 are read off the germline V gene as SNHLY and FYNNEI. The CDR3 sequence holds 15 residues, the cysteine and phenylalanine included. The read is trimmed to its CDR3 DNA, 45 bases read in frame from base 1. The V and J genes are TRBV2 and TRBJ2-6; no confident D gene assignment can be made. The sequencing sample was made of peripheral blood. The sequence came from a man older than 75 with acute or convalescent COVID-19. The base sequence is TGTGCCAGCAGTGTATTTGGCCCTGGGGCCAACGTCCTGACTTTC. Its translation reads: CASSVFGPGANVLTF.